These T cell receptor beta chains were read from a single sample in a study of chemoradiotherapy in HPV16-positive cancers. The method was immunoSEQ multiplex PCR; TCRdb's version includes in-frame clones alone and lacks a portion of them. The sample carries about 13,000 clones, 70% to 85% recorded once. The sequences come from blood, collected from a patient who underwent chemoradiotherapy. Receptors originate from a human donor with HPV-associated anogenital cancer. Both conserved end residues are trimmed from each CDR3. Each record gives: V gene, J gene, CDR3 protein.

TRBV19	TRBJ1-1	ASSITGRGTEAF
TRBV11-2	TRBJ2-5	ASSLAGGEATQY
TRBV19	TRBJ1-1	ASSMRPFAEVTEAF
TRBV7-9	TRBJ1-1	ASSPRLGTTEAF
TRBV7-9	TRBJ2-5	ASSSLGETQY
TRBV27	TRBJ2-2	ATAPGVTGELF
TRBV9	TRBJ1-1	ASSVMNTEAF
TRBV10-3	TRBJ1-1	AISEGPFEAF
TRBV2	TRBJ1-1	ASSEGRAPSAEAF
TRBV9	TRBJ1-1	ASSVDLQTMNTEAF
TRBV18	TRBJ1-2	ASSPRAGGLSNYGYT
TRBV27	TRBJ1-1	ASSPRTGNTEAF
TRBV2	TRBJ1-6	ASLGQYNSPLH
TRBV27	TRBJ1-2	ASKARGLDYGYT
TRBV11-2	TRBJ2-5	ASSFPPGETQY
TRBV6-6	TRBJ1-2	ASSHGQTNYGYT
TRBV2	TRBJ1-4	ASSKGVLNEKLF
TRBV7-3	TRBJ1-6	ASSQGMNSPLH
TRBV30	TRBJ1-2	AWSKIGGNYGYT
TRBV19	TRBJ2-3	ASSNDGGGTDTQY
TRBV5-6	TRBJ1-3	ASSLGGLGNTIY
TRBV15	TRBJ2-5	ATSRTRDRGETQY
TRBV6-5	TRBJ2-7	ASSYGASYEQY
TRBV2	TRBJ2-7	ASSRTLTGEY
TRBV9	TRBJ2-2	ASSVERKRGGPGELF
TRBV9	TRBJ1-2	ASSVGDRPNYGYT
TRBV7-2	TRBJ2-3	ASSLVIGGATQY